The 12 T cell receptor beta chains below come from one sample, sequenced in a study of blood T cell repertoires in COVID-19. Only in-frame clones appear in the TCRdb table, and some are missing; sequencing was by immunoSEQ multiplex PCR. The table records some 140,000 clones, approximately 79% of them present only once. The sequenced sample was peripheral blood. These receptors all come from a man aged 55 to 70 with acute or convalescent COVID-19.

The gene calls are TRBV13 and TRBJ2-1; possibly TRBD2 for D (6 bases). The CDR3 runs 14 residues. V lost 4 bases and J 4 bases, leaving 11 bases between the germline ends. Germline V gene data show CDR1 as PRHDT and CDR2 as FYEKMQ (reference sequence). The DNA for the CDR3 is TGTGCCAGCAGCTCCTTAGCGGAGTACAATGAGCAGTTCTTC. Its translation: CASSSLAEYNEQFF.

This chain links TRBV3-1 (or the pseudogene TRBV3-2) with TRBJ2-2; D uncertain. There are 17 residues in the CDR3. CDR1 and CDR2 from the germline V gene are LGHDT and YNNKEL (reference sequence). Trimming removed 1 base from V and 4 bases from J, with 16 bases in between. CDR3 nucleotides: TGTGCCAGCAGCCAAGTTCATATAGAGATCATCACCGGGGAGCTGTTTTTT. Its protein is CASSQVHIEIITGELFF.

V usage is TRBV19 and J usage is TRBJ1-4; tentatively, D is TRBD1 (5 bases). Germline CDR1 reads LNHDA; CDR2 reads SQIVND (reference sequence). Trimming removed 8 bases at V and 0 bases at J, with 16 bases between. The CDR3 totals 16 residues. DNA for the CDR3: TGTGCCAGTGGATCTAGACAGTCGTCAACTAATGAAAAACTGTTTTTT. Its protein product is CASGSRQSSTNEKLFF.

This sequence joins TRBV6-2 or TRBV6-3 and TRBJ2-2; D unresolved. V lost 6 bases, J lost 3 bases, and 8 bases lay in between. Germline assignment: CDR1 MNHEY and CDR2 SVGEGT. This CDR3 spans 13 amino acids. CDR3 sequence reads: CASSRTYTGELFF. CDR3 nucleotide sequence: TGTGCCAGCAGCCGTACTTACACCGGGGAGCTGTTTTTT.

This chain uses TRBV7-2 with TRBJ1-5, with 7 bases identical to TRBD1. Looked up from germline, CDR1 is SGHTA and CDR2 is FQGNSA. This CDR3 has 13 residues. J lost 5 bases, V lost 6 bases, and 4 bases had no gene match. The CDR3 sequence: CASRYDRDQPQHF. In nucleotides, the CDR3 is TGTGCCAGCAGATACGACAGGGATCAGCCCCAGCATTTT. The variable domain in full, completed from reference TRBV7-2 and TRBJ1-5, reads GAGVSQSPSNKVTEKGKDVELRCDPISGHTALYWYRQSLGQGLEFLIYFQGNSAPDKSGLPSDRFSAERTGGSVSTLTIQRTQQEDSAVYLCASRYDRDQPQHFGDGTRLSIL.

The V call is TRBV27, the J call TRBJ2-3; D may be TRBD1 (7 bases). The V gene's germline CDR1 is MNHEY and CDR2 SMNVEV (reference sequence). V dropped 9 bases and J dropped 1 base, with 14 bases sitting between them. This CDR3 region has 14 residues. CDR3 DNA: TGTGCCAGTAGCGGACAGGTTCGCACAGATACGCAGTATTTT. It specifies CASSGQVRTDTQYF.

The V gene is TRBV28, the J gene TRBJ1-2; 7 nucleotides match TRBD1. The V segment lost 6 bases and the J segment 4 bases; nucleotides outside the gene matches: 11. The CDR3 length is 15 residues. Germline CDR1 MDHEN, CDR2 SYDVKM. The CDR3: CASRGSRGAGYGYTF. CDR3 nucleotides: TGTGCCAGCAGGGGCAGCAGGGGGGCGGGCTATGGCTACACCTTC.

V gene TRBV7-2 combines with J gene TRBJ1-1, with TRBD1 matching 12 bases. The junction had 11 bases not matched to a gene; V was cut back by 6 bases and J by 6 bases. The CDR3 runs 16 residues. Germline CDR1 SGHTA, CDR2 FQGNSA. CDR3 amino acids: CASSTGTGGGTPEAFF. The CDR3 nucleotides read TGTGCCAGCAGTACCGGGACAGGGGGCGGAACGCCTGAAGCTTTCTTT.

J is TRBJ2-7 and V is TRBV30; the match to TRBD2 covers 10 bases. After removal of 3 bases from V and 2 bases from J, the junction contained 10 bases not matched to a gene. The CDR3 consists of 16 residues. Germline V gene data show CDR1 as GTSNPN and CDR2 as SVGIG (reference sequence). CDR3 in DNA: TGTGCCTGGAGGGTACCAAGGACTAGCGGAACCTACGAGCAGTACTTC. Encoded protein: CAWRVPRTSGTYEQYF.

This rearrangement joins TRBV29-1 to TRBJ1-2, with 10 bases that match TRBD1. Trimming removed 0 bases from V and 8 bases from J; junction bases left unmatched: 0. Germline V lookup: CDR1 SQVTM, CDR2 ANQGSEA. This CDR3 has 12 residues. CDR3 nucleotide sequence: TGCAGCGTTGAAGAGACAGGGGGCGGCTACACCTTC. Residues: CSVEETGGGYTF.

This clone was observed once. This chain uses TRBV7-9 with TRBJ2-5; D is perhaps TRBD2 (6 bases). The ends were cut back, 5 bases at V and 5 bases at J, with 12 bases in the middle. The length of the CDR3 is 13 residues. Germline CDR1 SEHNR, CDR2 FQNEAQ (reference sequence). The CDR3 spells CASSQPLAETQYF. CDR3 nucleotides: TGTGCCAGCAGCCAACCTCTAGCGGAGACCCAGTACTTC.

CDR3 DNA sequence: TGCGCCAGCAGTCAATCTAAAGACAGGGGAGAGGAGGAGGGACAACTAGAGACCCAGTACTTC. It is translated as CASSQSKDRGEEEGQLETQYF. This chain uses TRBV23-1 with TRBJ2-5; 8 nucleotides align to TRBD1. TRBV23-1 is given ORF status, its function remaining uncertain. There are 21 residues in the CDR3. Trimming cost V 0 bases and J 4 bases; bases outside gene matches: 22.